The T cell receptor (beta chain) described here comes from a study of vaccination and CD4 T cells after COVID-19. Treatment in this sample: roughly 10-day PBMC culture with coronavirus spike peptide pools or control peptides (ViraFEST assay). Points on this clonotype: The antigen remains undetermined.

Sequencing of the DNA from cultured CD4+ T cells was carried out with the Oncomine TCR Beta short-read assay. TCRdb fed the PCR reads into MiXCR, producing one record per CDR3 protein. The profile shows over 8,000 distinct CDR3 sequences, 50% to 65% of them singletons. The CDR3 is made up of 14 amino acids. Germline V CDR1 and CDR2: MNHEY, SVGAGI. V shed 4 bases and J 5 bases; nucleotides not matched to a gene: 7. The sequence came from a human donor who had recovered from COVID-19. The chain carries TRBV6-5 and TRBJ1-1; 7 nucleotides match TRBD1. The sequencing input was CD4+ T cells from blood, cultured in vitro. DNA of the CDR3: TGTGCCAGCAGTTTTGACAGGGAGAAAACTGAAGCTTTCTTT. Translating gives CASSFDREKTEAFF.